The source of this T cell receptor (beta chain) is a study of cytomegalovirus exposure and HLA in healthy donors. Broader study findings: Trimming of TCR beta V- and J-genes showed a link, identified in a later analysis, to a missense DCLRE1C variant. Likely technical artifact: a cluster of highly shared sequence variants.

Note on this clone: As yet, its antigen is unknown.

Primers for the PCR totalled 60 Vbeta and 13 Jbeta. Produced via immunoSEQ multiplex PCR; TCRdb's table is partial and in-frame only. Among about 98,000 clones listed, roughly 70% were seen once. Trimming took off 3 bases at V and 4 bases at J, with 9 bases between the two ends. Per germline, CDR1 KGHSH and CDR2 LQKENI. This CDR3 comprises 14 residues. This rearrangement joins TRBV18 to TRBJ1-4; TRBD1 might be the D (6 bases). Input material: PBMCs. This clonotype was sampled from a man aged 50 to 59 in good health and CMV-seronegative. CDR3 sequence reads: CASSPRQVNEKLFF. The CDR3 DNA sequence: TGTGCCAGCTCACCTCGACAGGTTAATGAAAAACTGTTTTTT.